This is a list of T cell receptor beta chains from one sample in a study of TIL therapy for anti-PD-1-resistant metastatic lung cancer. The data were produced by immunoSEQ multiplex PCR, yet TCRdb's version contains in-frame clones alone and is incomplete. The table has around 20,000 clones, roughly 79% seen once. The sample consisted of blood, taken at baseline. The receptors derive from a person between 25 and 80 years old with non-small cell lung cancer. The CDR3 runs from the conserved cysteine through the conserved F or W. D genes are given only for firm matches. Some rows mark clone size as missing; the rest say once, few, many or name a class of expanded clone.

size	V	D	J	DNA	CDR3
NA	TRBV7-6	NA	TRBJ2-2	TGTGCCAGCAGCCGAGGGACGGCGAACACCGGGGAGCTGTTTTTT	CASSRGTANTGELFF
NA	TRBV5-1	NA	TRBJ2-5	TGCGCCAGCAGCTTGGAAGGTGGCGGGGACCAAGAGACCCAGTACTTC	CASSLEGGGDQETQYF
NA	TRBV9	TRBD1	TRBJ2-5	TGTGCCAGCAGCGCCGGGACAGGGGGCAGGAGAGGGGAGACCCAGTACTTC	CASSAGTGGRRGETQYF
NA	TRBV6-5	TRBD1	TRBJ1-2	TGTGCCAGCAGGGCCGGGACAGGGGAGTATGGCTACACCTTC	CASRAGTGEYGYTF
NA	TRBV11-2	TRBD1	TRBJ2-3	TGTGCCAGCAGCCCTAGGACAGGGGGCACAGATACGCAGTATTTT	CASSPRTGGTDTQYF
few	TRBV7-9	TRBD1	TRBJ1-1	TGTGCCAGCAGCTTAGGGACAGGATACGAAGCTTTCTTT	CASSLGTGYEAFF
NA	TRBV5-6	NA	TRBJ2-7	TGTGCCAGCAGCTTAGGTCTGGGCTCCTACGAGCAGTACTTC	CASSLGLGSYEQYF
NA	TRBV30	TRBD1	TRBJ2-7	TGTGCCTGGAGCCCGTGGACAGGTGCCTACGAGCAGTACTTC	CAWSPWTGAYEQYF
NA	TRBV14	NA	TRBJ1-3	TGTGCCAGCAGCCAAGTGGGGTCGGGGACCGGAAACACCATATATTTT	CASSQVGSGTGNTIYF
NA	TRBV6-5	NA	TRBJ1-2	TGTGCCAGCACAAGGGACAACTATGGCTACACCTTC	CASTRDNYGYTF
NA	TRBV5-1	NA	TRBJ2-1	TGCGCCAGCAGGAGCCGGGCCGCCCCGATGGGCTCCTACAATGAGCAGTTCTTC	CASRSRAAPMGSYNEQFF
NA	TRBV10-2	NA	TRBJ2-6	TGCGCCAGCGGAACTAGGGTTATGGGCTCTGGGGCCAACGTCCTGACTTTC	CASGTRVMGSGANVLTF